The T cell receptor beta chain described here comes from a study of CD8 T cells in ankylosing spondylitis. Study conclusions and caveats: Made up of about eight highly homologous variants, a TCR beta motif appeared characteristic of ankylosing spondylitis blood.

TCRdb independently ran MiXCR on the 5' RACE reads; one entry per CDR3 protein. Here the sample spans about 250,000 distinct CDR3 sequences, 32% being singletons. This clonotype was observed a few times. Its antigen remains unknown. This CDR3 has 13 residues. Germline CDR1 SQVTM, CDR2 ANQGSEA. V lost 5 bases and J 5 bases, leaving 15 bases between the germline ends. The chain combines TRBV29-1 with TRBJ1-1, with D possibly TRBD1 on 6 matching bases. This receptor was identified in a male donor with ankylosing spondylitis or in good health (not recorded which). The sequencing sample was made of blood, either unsorted or a sorted T cell fraction (not recorded which). CDR3 protein: CSVTQGWNTEAFF. DNA for the CDR3: TGCAGCGTTACACAGGGTTGGAATACTGAAGCTTTCTTT.